The next 22 T cell receptor beta chains were all read from a single sample in a study of T cells after posttransplantation cyclophosphamide. Repertoires were generated with immunoSEQ multiplex PCR, while TCRdb's copy carries only in-frame clones and drops some. The sample carries 28,000 or so clones, about nine tenths recorded once. The sequenced material came from PBMCs. The receptor source for this set is a man between 50 and 59 years old.

The V call is TRBV5-8, the J call TRBJ1-6; TRBD1 aligns across 7 bases. Trimming cost V 1 base and J 10 bases; bases outside gene matches: 11. Germline CDR1 reads SGHTS; CDR2 reads YDEGEE. This CDR3 region has 16 residues. The DNA for the CDR3 is TGTGCCAGCAGCTTGCGGACAGGCCCCATCGCCTCACCCCTCCACTTT. This encodes CASSLRTGPIASPLHF.

J is TRBJ2-3 and V is TRBV13; D not certain. V gave up 2 bases and J gave up 3 bases, with 9 bases separating them. In germline, CDR1 is PRHDT, CDR2 FYEKMQ (reference sequence). This CDR3 has 14 amino acids. The CDR3 DNA reads as TGTGCCAGCAGCTTAATAACCGGGACAGATACGCAGTATTTT. Translating gives CASSLITGTDTQYF. The full variable domain, with the rest looked up from reference TRBV13 and TRBJ2-3, is AAGVIQSPRHLIKEKRETATLKCYPIPRHDTVYWYQQGPGQDPQFLISFYEKMQSDKGSIPDRFSAQQFSDYHSELNMSSLELGDSALYFCASSLITGTDTQYFGPGTRLTVL.

The gene calls are TRBV5-1 and TRBJ1-1; D is uncertain. Germline CDR1 and CDR2: SGHRS and YFSETQ. Trimming removed 0 bases at V and 0 bases at J, with 9 bases between. There are 15 residues in the CDR3. This chain's CDR3 is CASSLAGSMNTEAFF. The CDR3 DNA is TGCGCCAGCAGCTTGGCGGGGTCAATGAACACTGAAGCTTTCTTT.

The chain is built from TRBV7-3 and TRBJ2-2; 7 positions match TRBD1. V was pared by 4 bases and J by 5 bases, with 7 bases of the junction left unmatched. The CDR3 extends over 15 amino acids. Germline CDR1 and CDR2: SGHTA and FQGTGA. CDR3 sequence: CASSSRQGPTGELFF. The CDR3, as DNA: TGTGCCAGCAGCTCGCGACAGGGCCCGACCGGGGAGCTGTTTTTT. The variable domain in full, with the rest retrieved from reference TRBV7-3 and TRBJ2-2, is GAGVSQTPSNKVTEKGKYVELRCDPISGHTALYWYRQSLGQGPEFLIYFQGTGAADDSGLPNDRFFAVRPEGSVSTLKIQRTERGDSAVYLCASSSRQGPTGELFFGEGSRLTVL.

V and J are TRBV27 and TRBJ2-1, with D possibly TRBD1 on 6 matching bases. The germline CDR1 and CDR2 sequences are MNHEY and SMNVEV (reference sequence). Between the trimmed V and J ends, which lost 5 bases and 4 bases, there was a span of 21 bases. The CDR3 loop spans 17 amino acids. The CDR3 nucleotides are TGTGCCAGCAGTCACAGGGAAAATCCCGATAGGTACAATGAGCAGTTCTTC. It translates to CASSHRENPDRYNEQFF.

V and J are TRBV5-1 and TRBJ2-7; possibly TRBD2 for D (6 bases). Looked up from germline, CDR1 is SGHRS and CDR2 is YFSETQ. The CDR3 runs 14 residues. V was shortened by 3 bases and J by 0 bases, with 10 bases between the two germline ends. CDR3 DNA sequence: TGCGCCAGCAGCTACACCGGGGGCTCCTACGAGCAGTACTTC. It is translated as CASSYTGGSYEQYF. Supplemented by reference TRBV5-1 and TRBJ2-7, the full variable domain reads KAGVTQTPRYLIKTRGQQVTLSCSPISGHRSVSWYQQTPGQGLQFLFEYFSETQRNKGNFPGRFSGRQFSNSRSEMNVSTLELGDSALYLCASSYTGGSYEQYFGPGTRLTVT.

This clone has a handful of counts. CDR3 amino acids: CASTSGAGNTIYF. The CDR3 bases are TGTGCCAGCACCTCAGGGGCTGGAAACACCATATATTTT. The rearrangement joins TRBV7-2 to TRBJ1-3; possible D gene TRBD1, 6 bases. V lost 7 bases and J lost 2, with 9 bases in between. The CDR3 has 13 residues. Germline loops: CDR1 SGHTA, CDR2 FQGNSA.

V and J are TRBV11-3 and TRBJ1-2, with D possibly matching TRBD1 (5 bases). V lost 4 bases to trimming and J lost 7 bases, with 22 bases between them. The CDR3 spans 16 residues. Germline V gives CDR1 SGHNT, CDR2 YENEEA. The CDR3 loop is CASSSTDSDLIVGYTF. The CDR3 DNA is TGTGCCAGCAGCTCGACCGACAGTGACTTGATTGTTGGCTACACCTTC.

V and J are TRBV2 and TRBJ2-5; a weak D match, TRBD2 (6 bases). The DNA end is more similar to TRBJ2-7, so the J call may be wrong. Germline CDR1 SNHLY, CDR2 FYNNEI. There are 15 residues in the CDR3. The CDR3 DNA follows: TGTGCCAGCCGGGAGAGAGCGTTGAGCTCCTACGAGCAGTACTTC. Residues: CASRERALSSYEQYF.

V is TRBV12-5 and J is TRBJ1-3, with D possibly matching TRBD1 (6 bases). With 5 bases removed from V and 2 bases from J, the gap between germline ends came to 13 bases. Germline V lookup: CDR1 LGHNT, CDR2 FRNRAP. The CDR3 is 15 residues long. In DNA, the CDR3 is TGTGCTAGTGGTGCGAAACAGGGAACTGGAAACACCATATATTTT. Amino acids: CASGAKQGTGNTIYF.

The chain carries TRBV19 and TRBJ2-2; 8 bases map to TRBD2. V lost 3 bases, J lost 4 bases, and 1 base stayed unmatched. From germline, CDR1 is LNHDA and CDR2 SQIVND (reference sequence). The CDR3 length is 14 residues. The CDR3 nucleotides are TGTGCCAGTAGTATTCTAGCGGGCACCGGGGAGCTGTTTTTT. Its protein is CASSILAGTGELFF.

The chain recombines TRBV5-5 with TRBJ2-7, with 7 nucleotides matching TRBD1. The CDR3 extends over 15 amino acids. V trimming: 4 bases; J trimming: 0 bases; junction bases outside the gene matches: 7. Germline-derived CDR1 and CDR2 are SGHKS and YYEKEE (reference sequence). This chain's CDR3 is CASSLTGIASYEQYF. The DNA of the CDR3 is TGTGCCAGCAGCCTGACAGGGATCGCCTCCTACGAGCAGTACTTC. Full variable domain (remainder filled in from reference TRBV5-5 and TRBJ2-7): DAGVTQSPTHLIKTRGQQVTLRCSPISGHKSVSWYQQVLGQGPQFIFQYYEKEERGRGNFPDRFSARQFPNYSSELNVNALLLGDSALYLCASSLTGIASYEQYFGPGTRLTVT.

This chain connects TRBV4-3 to TRBJ1-6; D not resolved. Germline CDR1 LGHNA, CDR2 YSLEER. Trimming shortened V by 4 bases and J by 9 bases, and 13 bases separated the two germline ends. The CDR3 is 14 amino acids. The CDR3 sequence: CASSPTWASSPLHF. CDR3 bases: TGCGCCAGCAGCCCGACGTGGGCTTCTTCACCCCTCCACTTT.

The chain combines TRBV6-5 with TRBJ1-5; D is ambiguous. This CDR3 has 14 residues. Germline V gives CDR1 MNHEY, CDR2 SVGAGI. The V end lost 6 bases, the J end lost 4 bases, and 13 bases lay between the germline ends. The CDR3 spells CASSPGGRNQPQHF. The CDR3 DNA sequence: TGTGCCAGCAGCCCAGGAGGCAGGAATCAGCCCCAGCATTTT.

The rearrangement uses TRBV9 and TRBJ1-2; TRBD1 aligns across 9 bases. The CDR3 has 19 residues. V dropped 4 bases and J dropped 4; count of bases not matched to a gene: 20. Germline assignment: CDR1 SGDLS and CDR2 YYNGEE. The CDR3 here is CASSPQPSSGQGRAYGYTF. The CDR3 coding sequence is TGTGCCAGCAGCCCCCAGCCTTCTTCCGGACAGGGGCGGGCCTATGGCTACACCTTC.

V gene TRBV9 combines with J gene TRBJ1-2; 7 bases are shared with TRBD1. The CDR3 runs to 14 residues. Germline V gene sequence: CDR1 SGDLS, CDR2 YYNGEE. The J segment lost 6 bases and the V segment lost 4 bases, leaving 9 bases of the junction unmatched. The CDR3 nucleotides are TGTGCCAGCAGCACCCCGGGACAGCAGAATGGCTACACCTTC. Its translation: CASSTPGQQNGYTF.

V and J are TRBV7-2 and TRBJ2-1; D not resolved. Germline V CDR1 and CDR2: SGHTA, FQGNSA. The CDR3 has 11 amino acids. The V end lost 8 bases, the J end lost 4 bases, and 6 bases lay between the germline ends. The CDR3 DNA reads TGTGCCAGCGCCAGTTACAATGAGCAGTTCTTC. Its translation is CASASYNEQFF. The whole variable domain, remainder taken from reference TRBV7-2 and TRBJ2-1, is GAGVSQSPSNKVTEKGKDVELRCDPISGHTALYWYRQSLGQGLEFLIYFQGNSAPDKSGLPSDRFSAERTGGSVSTLTIQRTQQEDSAVYLCASASYNEQFFGPGTRLTVL.

The chain uses TRBV7-9 and TRBJ2-2; D gene uncertain. Trimming removed 6 bases from V and 0 bases from J, with 17 bases in between. The CDR3 contains 17 residues. CDR1 is SEHNR and CDR2 is FQNEAQ in the germline V gene (reference sequence). The CDR3 here is CASSLPLGFANTGELFF. CDR3 DNA: TGTGCCAGCAGTCTCCCCCTAGGATTCGCGAACACCGGGGAGCTGTTTTTT.

The V and J genes are TRBV7-2 and TRBJ1-2; D is unresolved. V lost 6 bases and J lost 3, with 11 bases in between. This CDR3 region has 13 residues. The germline gives CDR1 SGHTA, CDR2 FQGNSA. CDR3 in DNA: TGTGCCAGCAGTGTTCACCAGGACTATGGCTACACCTTC. It codes for CASSVHQDYGYTF.

The chain is built from TRBV5-5 and TRBJ2-1, with D possibly being TRBD2 (6 bases). The CDR3 has 15 amino acids. V lost 0 bases to trimming and J lost 7 bases, with 14 bases between them. The germline gives CDR1 SGHKS, CDR2 YYEKEE (reference sequence). The CDR3 DNA sequence: TGTGCCAGCAGCTTGGGCGTCAGGGCGGGGAATGAGCAGTTCTTC. This translates into CASSLGVRAGNEQFF.

This chain uses TRBV9 with TRBJ2-1; D possibly corresponds to TRBD2 (6 bases). The CDR3 consists of 11 residues. The germline V gene encodes CDR1 SGDLS and CDR2 YYNGEE. Trimming stripped 4 bases from V and 9 bases from J, with 8 bases between. The CDR3 region is CASSPGGEQFF. The CDR3 DNA sequence: TGTGCCAGCAGCCCCGGGGGTGAGCAGTTCTTC.

The sample holds a few counts of this clone. This sequence joins TRBV4-3 and TRBJ2-3, with TRBD2 as a possible D gene (6 bases). Trimming left V 4 bases short and J 4 bases short, with 24 bases between. This CDR3 has 18 residues. The germline V gene has CDR1 LGHNA and CDR2 YSLEER. CDR3 sequence: CASSLQPPGASNADTQYF. DNA for the CDR3: TGCGCCAGCAGCCTACAACCTCCGGGAGCCTCAAACGCAGATACGCAGTATTTT.